Presented here are 4 T cell receptor beta chains from one specimen sequenced in a study of CD8+CD57+ T cells in acquired aplastic anemia. Both TCR beta VDJ combination and CDR3 sequence profiling were carried out. Genomic DNA was the template for this profiling. TCRdb reanalysed the reads using MiXCR and keeps one entry per CDR3 protein. The sample has around 190,000 distinct CDR3 sequences, around 59% seen once. Sequenced input: sorted CD4+, CD8+, or CD8+CD57+ T cells (not recorded which) from PBMCs. All receptors derive from a human donor in good health, serving as a control.

The chain is built from TRBV2 and TRBJ2-4; TRBD1 is a possible D gene (5 bases). CDR3 size: 13 residues. Germline loops: CDR1 SNHLY, CDR2 FYNNEI. The V end was cut by 8 bases, the J end by 0 bases, with 8 bases between. The CDR3 reads CASSTVAKNIQYF. CDR3 nucleotide sequence: TGTGCCAGCTCGACAGTAGCCAAAAACATTCAGTACTTC.

This clonotype was observed a single time. The genes are TRBV15 and TRBJ2-7; maybe TRBD1 (6 bases). In germline, CDR1 is LNHNV, CDR2 YYDKDF (reference sequence). With 0 bases removed from V and 6 bases from J, the gap between germline ends came to 12 bases. This CDR3 region has 14 residues. The CDR3 bases are TGTGCCACCAGCAGAGATGTCAGGGGTAGCGAGCAGTACTTC. This translates into CATSRDVRGSEQYF.

The chain employs TRBV9 and TRBJ1-2; TRBD1 agrees at 8 bases. Unmatched junction bases numbered 15, after V lost 3 bases and J lost 8 bases. The germline V gene has CDR1 SGDLS and CDR2 YYNGEE. This CDR3 comprises 16 residues. As DNA, the CDR3 is TGTGCCAGCAGCGGGGACAGGTTGCTGAGCGCGGGGGGCTACACCTTC. Protein: CASSGDRLLSAGGYTF.

There are many counts of this clonotype. The J gene is TRBJ2-1, the V gene TRBV6-1; no definite D call. Trimming took 8 bases from V and 5 from J, leaving 10 bases between them. From germline, CDR1 is MNHNS and CDR2 SASEGT. The CDR3 covers 12 residues. For the CDR3, the DNA is TGTGCCAGCCAAATCCCCAACAATGAGCAGTTCTTC. It is translated as CASQIPNNEQFF.